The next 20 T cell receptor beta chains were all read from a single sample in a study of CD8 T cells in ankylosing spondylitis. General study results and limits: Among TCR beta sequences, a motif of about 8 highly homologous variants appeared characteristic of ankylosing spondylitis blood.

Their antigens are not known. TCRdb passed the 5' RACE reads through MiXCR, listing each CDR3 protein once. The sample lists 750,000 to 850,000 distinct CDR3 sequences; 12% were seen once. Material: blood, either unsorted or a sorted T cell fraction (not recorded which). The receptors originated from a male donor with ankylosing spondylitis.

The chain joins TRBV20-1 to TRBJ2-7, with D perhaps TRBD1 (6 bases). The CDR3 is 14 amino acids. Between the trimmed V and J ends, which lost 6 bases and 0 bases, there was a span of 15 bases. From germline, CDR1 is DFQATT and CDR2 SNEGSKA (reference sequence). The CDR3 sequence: CSANPQGLSYEQYF. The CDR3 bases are TGCAGTGCGAACCCTCAGGGGCTCTCCTACGAGCAGTACTTC.

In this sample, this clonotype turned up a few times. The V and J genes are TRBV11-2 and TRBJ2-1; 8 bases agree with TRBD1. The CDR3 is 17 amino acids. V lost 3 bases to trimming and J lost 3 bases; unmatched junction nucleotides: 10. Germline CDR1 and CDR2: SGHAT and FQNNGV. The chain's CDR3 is CASSLLGGTGGYNEQFF. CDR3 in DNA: TGTGCCAGCAGCTTGTTAGGAGGTACAGGGGGCTACAATGAGCAGTTCTTC.

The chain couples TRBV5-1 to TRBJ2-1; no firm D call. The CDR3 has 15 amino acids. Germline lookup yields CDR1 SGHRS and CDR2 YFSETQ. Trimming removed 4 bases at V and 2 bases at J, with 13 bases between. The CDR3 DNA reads TGCGCCAGCAGCCGTCTGGCTGGGCCCTACAATGAGCAGTTCTTC. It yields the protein CASSRLAGPYNEQFF.

The CDR3 reads CASSLAALGPGELFF. In DNA, the CDR3 is TGTGCCAGCAGTCTCGCGGCTCTTGGGCCCGGGGAGCTGTTTTTT. The V call is TRBV28, the J call TRBJ2-2; D is ambiguous. Deletions cut 5 bases from V and 6 bases from J, with 16 bases between. The CDR3 sequence is 15 residues long. Germline lookup yields CDR1 MDHEN and CDR2 SYDVKM. Supplemented by reference TRBV28 and TRBJ2-2, the full variable domain reads DVKVTQSSRYLVKRTGEKVFLECVQDMDHENMFWYRQDPGLGLRLIYFSYDVKMKEKGDIPEGYSVSREKKERFSLILESASTNQTSMYLCASSLAALGPGELFFGEGSRLTVL.

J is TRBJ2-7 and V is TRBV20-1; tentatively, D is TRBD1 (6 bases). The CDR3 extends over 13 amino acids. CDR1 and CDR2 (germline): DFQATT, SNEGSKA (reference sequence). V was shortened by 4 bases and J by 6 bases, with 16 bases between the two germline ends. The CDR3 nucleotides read TGCAGTGCTATACTCGGGACAACCCGCGAGCAGTACTTC. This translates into CSAILGTTREQYF.

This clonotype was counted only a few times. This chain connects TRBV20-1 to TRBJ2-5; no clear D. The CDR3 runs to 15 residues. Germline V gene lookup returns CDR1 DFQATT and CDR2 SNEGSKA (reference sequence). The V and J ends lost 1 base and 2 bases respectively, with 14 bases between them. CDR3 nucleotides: TGCAGTGCTAGAGGACTGAAGACGGATCAAGAGACCCAGTACTTC. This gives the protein CSARGLKTDQETQYF.

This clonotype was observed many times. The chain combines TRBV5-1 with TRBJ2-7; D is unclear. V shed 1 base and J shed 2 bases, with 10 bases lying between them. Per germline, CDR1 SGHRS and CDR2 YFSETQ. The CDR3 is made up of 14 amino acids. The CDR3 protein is CASSLTPGAYEQYF. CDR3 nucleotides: TGCGCCAGCAGCTTGACCCCTGGGGCCTACGAGCAGTACTTC.

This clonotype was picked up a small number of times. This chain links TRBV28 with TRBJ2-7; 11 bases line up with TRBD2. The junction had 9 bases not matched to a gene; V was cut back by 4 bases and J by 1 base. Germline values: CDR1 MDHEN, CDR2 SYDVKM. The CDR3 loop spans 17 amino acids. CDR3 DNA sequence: TGTGCCAGCAGTTCACCCCGGACTAGCGGGTTATCCTACGAGCAGTACTTC. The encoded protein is CASSSPRTSGLSYEQYF.

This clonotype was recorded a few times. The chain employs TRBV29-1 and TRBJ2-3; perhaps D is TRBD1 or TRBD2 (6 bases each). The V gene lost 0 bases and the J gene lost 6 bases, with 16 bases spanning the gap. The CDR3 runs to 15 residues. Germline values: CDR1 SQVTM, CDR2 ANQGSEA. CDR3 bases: TGCAGCGTTGAAGATTATTTAGGGGGGCCGGATACGCAGTATTTT. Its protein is CSVEDYLGGPDTQYF.

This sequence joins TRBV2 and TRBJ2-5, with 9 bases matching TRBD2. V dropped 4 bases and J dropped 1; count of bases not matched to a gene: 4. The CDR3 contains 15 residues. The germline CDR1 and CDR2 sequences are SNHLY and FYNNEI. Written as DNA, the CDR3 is TGTGCCAGCAGTGGGGGTAGCGGGGGCCAAGAGACCCAGTACTTC. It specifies CASSGGSGGQETQYF.

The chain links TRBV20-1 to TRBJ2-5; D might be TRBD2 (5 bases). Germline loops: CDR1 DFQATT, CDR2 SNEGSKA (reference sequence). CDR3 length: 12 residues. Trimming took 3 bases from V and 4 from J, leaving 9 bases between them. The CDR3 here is CSASVGLETQYF. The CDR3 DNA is TGCAGTGCTAGTGTCGGACTAGAGACCCAGTACTTC.

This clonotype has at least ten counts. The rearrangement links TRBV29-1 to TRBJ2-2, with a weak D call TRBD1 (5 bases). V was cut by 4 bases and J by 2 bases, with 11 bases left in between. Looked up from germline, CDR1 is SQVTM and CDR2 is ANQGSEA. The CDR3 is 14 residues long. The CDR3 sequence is CSVVGRANTGELFF. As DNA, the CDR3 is TGCAGCGTTGTGGGGCGAGCAAACACCGGGGAGCTGTTTTTT.

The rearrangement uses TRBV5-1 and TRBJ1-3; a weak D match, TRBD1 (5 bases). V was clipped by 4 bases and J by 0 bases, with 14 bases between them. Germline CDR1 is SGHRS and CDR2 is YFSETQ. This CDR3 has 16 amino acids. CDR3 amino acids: CASSITGGGSGNTIYF. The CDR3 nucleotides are TGCGCCAGCAGCATAACCGGGGGAGGCTCTGGAAACACCATATATTTT.

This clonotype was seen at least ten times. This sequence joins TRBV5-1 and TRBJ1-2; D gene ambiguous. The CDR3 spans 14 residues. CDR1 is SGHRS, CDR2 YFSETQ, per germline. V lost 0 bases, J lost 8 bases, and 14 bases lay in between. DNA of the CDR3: TGCGCCAGCAGCTTGGGGCAGAGACTGCAGGGCTACACCTTC. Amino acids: CASSLGQRLQGYTF.

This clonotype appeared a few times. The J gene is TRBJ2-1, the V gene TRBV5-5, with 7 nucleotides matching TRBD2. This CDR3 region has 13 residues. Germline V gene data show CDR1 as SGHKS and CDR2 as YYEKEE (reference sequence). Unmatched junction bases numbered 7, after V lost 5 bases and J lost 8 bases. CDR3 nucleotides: TGTGCCAGCAGGAGCGGGGCGAGGGATGAGCAGTTCTTC. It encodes CASRSGARDEQFF.

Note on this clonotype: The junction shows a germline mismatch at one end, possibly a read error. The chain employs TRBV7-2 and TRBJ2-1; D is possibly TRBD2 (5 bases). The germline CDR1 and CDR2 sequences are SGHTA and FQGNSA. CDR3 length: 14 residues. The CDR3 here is CASSSQWGDNEQFF. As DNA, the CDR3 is TGTGCCAGCAGCTCCCAGTGGGGAGACAATGAACAGTTCTTC. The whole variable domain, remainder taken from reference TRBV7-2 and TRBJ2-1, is GAGVSQSPSNKVTEKGKDVELRCDPISGHTALYWYRQSLGQGLEFLIYFQGNSAPDKSGLPSDRFSAERTGGSVSTLTIQRTQQEDSAVYLCASSSQWGDNEQFFGPGTRLTVL.

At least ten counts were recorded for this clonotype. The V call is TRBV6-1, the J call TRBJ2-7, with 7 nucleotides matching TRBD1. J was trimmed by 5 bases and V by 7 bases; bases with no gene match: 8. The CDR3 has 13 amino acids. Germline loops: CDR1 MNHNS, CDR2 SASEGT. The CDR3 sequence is CASTSHRGDEQYF. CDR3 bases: TGTGCCAGCACCTCACACAGGGGAGACGAGCAGTACTTC.

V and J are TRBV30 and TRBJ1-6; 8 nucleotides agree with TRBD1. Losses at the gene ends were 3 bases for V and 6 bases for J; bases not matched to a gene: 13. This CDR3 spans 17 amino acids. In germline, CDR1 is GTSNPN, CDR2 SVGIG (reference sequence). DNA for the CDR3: TGTGCCTGGAGATCGGACAGGGAACGTTGGCTTAATTCACCCCTCCACTTT. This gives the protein CAWRSDRERWLNSPLHF.

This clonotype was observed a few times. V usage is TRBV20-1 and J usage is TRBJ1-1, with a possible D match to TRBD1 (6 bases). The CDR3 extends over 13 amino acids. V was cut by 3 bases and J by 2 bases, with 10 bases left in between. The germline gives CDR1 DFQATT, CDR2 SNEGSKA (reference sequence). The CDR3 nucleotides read TGCAGTGCTAGTTGGACAGTTAACACTGAAGCTTTCTTT. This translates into CSASWTVNTEAFF.

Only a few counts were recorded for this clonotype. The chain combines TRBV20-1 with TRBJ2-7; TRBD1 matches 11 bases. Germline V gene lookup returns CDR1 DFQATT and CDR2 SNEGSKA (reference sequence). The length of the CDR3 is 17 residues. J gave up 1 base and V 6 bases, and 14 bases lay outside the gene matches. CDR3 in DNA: TGCAGTGCGGCCGGGACAGGGGGTACTAGCGGATCCTACGAGCAGTACTTC. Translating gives CSAAGTGGTSGSYEQYF.